The rows below give T cell receptor beta chains drawn from one sample of a study of somatic mutations in cytotoxic T cells in rheumatoid arthritis. Profiled with immunoSEQ multiplex PCR; TCRdb holds only in-frame clones, not every one. The sample records 5,500 to 8,500 clones, approximately 60% being singletons. What was sequenced was CD8+ T cells sorted from blood. The receptors derive from a woman aged 40 to 50 in good health. The CDR3 runs from the conserved cysteine through the conserved F or W.

v_call: TRBV27
cdr3_aa: CASSLGGFTEAFF

v_call: TRBV7-9
cdr3_aa: CASSSAIQTSGDTQYF

v_call: TRBV7-9
cdr3_aa: CASQGHGPGPLTF

v_call: TRBV6-5
cdr3_aa: CASRISGTLEEAFF

v_call: TRBV7-2
cdr3_aa: CASSYSSGREIFYEQYF

v_call: TRBV21-1
cdr3_aa: CASSKSSGFYGYTF

v_call: TRBV10-3
cdr3_aa: CAISESTGSEQYF

v_call: TRBV6-6
cdr3_aa: CASSYLRLNEQFF

v_call: TRBV6-5
cdr3_aa: CASRPMWEFWNEQFF

v_call: TRBV29-1
cdr3_aa: CSVEGVTSGRATDTQYF